One sample yielded the 24 T cell receptor beta chains listed below, sequenced in a study of graft-versus-host responses after intestinal transplantation. No cognate antigen is known for these TCRs. Produced via immunoSEQ multiplex PCR; TCRdb's table is partial and in-frame only. The top ten clones hold about 0.3% of a sample with 84,000 or so clones, 80% to 95% of them seen once. The sample consisted of unstimulated CD4+ T cells sorted from spleen or lymph node cells, taken before intestinal transplant. The origin of the receptors is a human donor who received an intestinal transplant.

This clone was detected only once. The rearrangement uses TRBV7-2 and TRBJ2-2; D is unresolved. Trimming pared 1 base from V and 9 bases from J, leaving 0 bases between. The CDR3 extends over 10 amino acids. CDR1 is SGHTA and CDR2 is FQGNSA in the germline V gene. CDR3 in amino acids: CASSLGELFF. CDR3 DNA: TGTGCCAGCAGCTTAGGGGAGCTGTTTTTT.

This sequence joins TRBV2 and TRBJ1-3; no clear D gene. The length of the CDR3 is 14 residues. In germline, CDR1 is SNHLY, CDR2 FYNNEI. V lost 7 bases to trimming and J lost 2 bases, with 12 bases between them. The CDR3 DNA reads TGTGCCAGCACCCCCTCAAGGACTGGAAACACCATATATTTT. This encodes CASTPSRTGNTIYF.

V gene TRBV7-2 combines with J gene TRBJ2-7; maybe TRBD1 (5 bases). This CDR3 is built from 14 residues. With 2 bases removed from V and 2 bases from J, the gap between germline ends came to 10 bases. In germline, CDR1 is SGHTA, CDR2 FQGNSA. Written as DNA, the CDR3 is TGTGCCAGCAGCTTAATAGGGGCAGCCTACGAGCAGTACTTC. This codes for CASSLIGAAYEQYF.

The genes are TRBV28 and TRBJ1-2; D is uncertain. Germline CDR1 reads MDHEN; CDR2 reads SYDVKM. The CDR3 spans 14 residues. V was trimmed by 1 base and J by 9 bases, leaving 15 bases between them. The CDR3 nucleotides are TGTGCCAGCAGTTTATCGGTCCAGCCAGAGCGCTACACCTTC. It translates to CASSLSVQPERYTF.

This chain connects TRBV4-1 to TRBJ1-3; D gene ambiguous. The CDR3 consists of 15 residues. Between the trimmed V and J ends, which lost 0 bases and 0 bases, there was a span of 6 bases. Germline CDR1 is MGHRA and CDR2 is YSYEKL. CDR3 nucleotides: TGCGCCAGCAGCCAAGATCCGGGCTCTGGAAACACCATATATTTT. This gives the protein CASSQDPGSGNTIYF.

The chain is built from TRBV5-1 and TRBJ2-4; 7 positions agree with TRBD1. CDR3 length: 16 residues. The junction had 6 bases not matched to a gene; V was cut back by 3 bases and J by 0 bases. The germline V gene has CDR1 SGHRS and CDR2 YFSETQ. This CDR3 is CASSYGQELAKNIQYF. In DNA, the CDR3 is TGCGCCAGCAGCTACGGACAGGAGCTAGCCAAAAACATTCAGTACTTC.

This chain joins TRBV12-5 and TRBJ1-1; TRBD1 is a possible D gene (6 bases). Between the trimmed V and J ends, which lost 5 bases and 3 bases, there was a span of 7 bases. CDR3 length equals 12 residues. Germline assignment: CDR1 LGHNT and CDR2 FRNRAP. The CDR3 sequence is CASGGQHTEAFF. CDR3 bases: TGTGCTAGTGGTGGACAGCACACTGAAGCTTTCTTT. Filled out from reference TRBV12-5 and TRBJ1-1, the complete variable domain reads DARVTQTPRHKVTEMGQEVTMRCQPILGHNTVFWYRQTMMQGLELLAYFRNRAPLDDSGMPKDRFSAEMPDATLATLKIQPSEPRDSAVYFCASGGQHTEAFFGQGTRLTVV.

The rearrangement joins TRBV6-5 to TRBJ2-7; the D call may be TRBD1 or TRBD2 (6 bases each). The V end lost 1 base, the J end lost 0 bases, and 10 bases lay between the germline ends. The germline V gene has CDR1 MNHEY and CDR2 SVGAGI. There are 15 residues in the CDR3. As DNA, the CDR3 is TGTGCCAGCAGTTACTACCGGGGGCGCTCCTACGAGCAGTACTTC. Translation: CASSYYRGRSYEQYF.

V usage is TRBV29-1 and J usage is TRBJ2-5; D is unclear. V was shortened by 5 bases and J by 5 bases, with 15 bases between the two germline ends. Germline V gene data show CDR1 as SQVTM and CDR2 as ANQGSEA. This CDR3 is built from 13 residues. In DNA form, the CDR3 reads TGCAGCGTTCATTCATGGCAGGTGGAGACCCAGTACTTC. This gives the protein CSVHSWQVETQYF.

The chain couples TRBV27 to TRBJ2-3; 9 bases are a match to TRBD2. The germline gives CDR1 MNHEY, CDR2 SMNVEV (reference sequence). The trim removed 10 bases at V and 1 base at J, leaving 18 bases unmatched. This CDR3 region has 18 residues. CDR3 nucleotides: TGTGCCACCTCACGGGGGGCGGGGACTAGCTTTCGCACAGATACGCAGTATTTT. Protein product: CATSRGAGTSFRTDTQYF.

This clone was found a few times. This chain links TRBV9 with TRBJ1-2; D not certain. The V end lost 1 base, the J end lost 2 bases, and 12 bases lay between the germline ends. This CDR3 contains 15 residues. Germline CDR1 SGDLS, CDR2 YYNGEE. CDR3 loop: CASSVQAERNYGYTF. The CDR3 DNA reads TGTGCCAGCAGCGTACAGGCTGAGAGGAACTATGGCTACACCTTC.

This chain connects TRBV11-2 to TRBJ2-5; D gene ambiguous. The CDR3 extends over 11 amino acids. Germline V gives CDR1 SGHAT, CDR2 FQNNGV. With 5 bases removed from V and 3 bases from J, the gap between germline ends came to 4 bases. The CDR3 spells CASSVKETQYF. The DNA of the CDR3 is TGTGCCAGCAGCGTAAAAGAGACCCAGTACTTC.

V usage is TRBV6-5 and J usage is TRBJ1-1; D uncertain. Germline CDR1 is MNHEY and CDR2 is SVGAGI. Trimming removed 2 bases from V and 2 bases from J, with 9 bases in between. The CDR3 is made up of 14 amino acids. The CDR3 coding sequence is TGTGCCAGCAGTTACAGGGCCCCAAACACTGAAGCTTTCTTT. It yields the protein CASSYRAPNTEAFF.

The chain uses TRBV19 and TRBJ2-1; the D call may be TRBD1 or TRBD2 (5 bases each). The CDR3 has 15 amino acids. Germline CDR1 reads LNHDA; CDR2 reads SQIVND (reference sequence). Trimming pared 7 bases from V and 4 bases from J, leaving 17 bases between. The CDR3 protein is CASNFGAADYNEQFF. In DNA form, the CDR3 reads TGTGCCAGTAATTTCGGGGCAGCGGATTACAATGAGCAGTTCTTC.

V gene TRBV6-5 combines with J gene TRBJ1-6; D not certain. This CDR3 contains 14 residues. CDR1 MNHEY and CDR2 SVGAGI come from the germline V gene. The V end was cut by 10 bases, the J end by 3 bases, with 13 bases between. CDR3 in amino acids: CATRPEVYNSPLHF. The CDR3 DNA sequence: TGTGCCACAAGACCAGAAGTCTATAATTCACCCCTCCACTTT.

This clone has a handful of counts. The chain has TRBV4-2 and TRBJ1-1; 9 bases are shared with TRBD1. The CDR3 is 14 residues long. The ends lost 0 bases at V and 10 bases at J; junction bases unmatched: 6. Germline V gene data show CDR1 as LGHNA and CDR2 as YNFKEQ. The CDR3: CASSQDGGQGGAFF. Written as DNA, the CDR3 is TGTGCCAGCAGCCAAGATGGGGGACAGGGAGGAGCTTTCTTT.

The chain couples TRBV27 to TRBJ2-5, with D uncertain. Germline-derived CDR1 and CDR2 are MNHEY and SMNVEV (reference sequence). Between the trimmed V and J ends, which lost 5 bases and 7 bases, there was a span of 14 bases. This CDR3 spans 13 amino acids. This CDR3 is CASSPSALGTQYF. CDR3 DNA sequence: TGTGCCAGCAGTCCTTCGGCCCTGGGGACCCAGTACTTC.

This chain uses TRBV28 with TRBJ1-1; no reliable D call. CDR1 is MDHEN, CDR2 SYDVKM, per germline. CDR3 length: 13 amino acids. The V gene lost 2 bases and the J gene lost 4 bases, with 8 bases spanning the gap. The CDR3 bases are TGTGCCAGCAGTTTAACCACGGGCACTGAAGCTTTCTTT. As protein: CASSLTTGTEAFF.

This chain links TRBV25-1 with TRBJ2-5; maybe TRBD2 (7 bases). The CDR3 has 17 amino acids. V gave up 3 bases and J gave up 5 bases, with 22 bases separating them. Germline CDR1 is MGHDK and CDR2 is SYGVNS. The CDR3 is CASSDLPFGGRGETQYF. In nucleotides, the CDR3 is TGTGCCAGCAGTGATCTCCCCTTCGGGGGGCGGGGGGAGACCCAGTACTTC.

The J gene is TRBJ1-4, the V gene TRBV4-1; TRBD1 aligns across 8 bases. This CDR3 is built from 16 residues. V gave up 2 bases and J gave up 7 bases; unmatched junction bases: 9. Germline CDR1 MGHRA, CDR2 YSYEKL. The chain's CDR3 is CASSQPGQGRGEKLFF. Written as DNA, the CDR3 is TGCGCCAGCAGCCAACCAGGACAGGGACGAGGTGAAAAACTGTTTTTT.

The rearrangement links TRBV7-2 to TRBJ2-5, with D unclear. Looked up from germline, CDR1 is SGHTA and CDR2 is FQGNSA. This CDR3 has 13 residues. V lost 4 bases to trimming and J lost 9 bases, with 15 bases between them. CDR3 amino acids: CASSSGPNMAQYF. The CDR3 coding sequence is TGTGCCAGCAGCTCCGGGCCGAATATGGCCCAGTACTTC.

The chain uses TRBV28 and TRBJ2-3; 8 bases map to TRBD1. The V and J ends lost 3 bases and 2 bases, in that order; junction bases with no gene match: 10. The CDR3 loop spans 17 amino acids. CDR1 is MDHEN, CDR2 SYDVKM, per germline. The CDR3 protein is CASSFLPTGVATDTQYF. For the CDR3, the DNA is TGTGCCAGCAGTTTTCTTCCGACAGGGGTCGCCACAGATACGCAGTATTTT. Complete variable domain (other parts from reference TRBV28 and TRBJ2-3): DVKVTQSSRYLVKRTGEKVFLECVQDMDHENMFWYRQDPGLGLRLIYFSYDVKMKEKGDIPEGYSVSREKKERFSLILESASTNQTSMYLCASSFLPTGVATDTQYFGPGTRLTVL.

The chain has TRBV28 and TRBJ1-2; perhaps TRBD1 as D (5 bases). There are 11 residues in the CDR3. CDR1 is MDHEN and CDR2 is SYDVKM in the germline V gene. V shed 5 bases and J shed 4 bases, with 5 bases lying between them. The CDR3 sequence is CASSDSYGYTF. DNA of the CDR3: TGTGCCAGCAGTGACAGCTATGGCTACACCTTC.

The chain is built from TRBV2 and TRBJ2-7; TRBD2 matches at 13 bases. Losses at the gene ends were 4 bases for V and 5 bases for J; bases not matched to a gene: 11. Germline V gene sequence: CDR1 SNHLY, CDR2 FYNNEI. CDR3 length: 17 amino acids. CDR3 in amino acids: CASSAGTSGMGLNEQYF. The CDR3 bases are TGTGCCAGCAGTGCGGGGACTAGCGGGATGGGCCTAAACGAGCAGTACTTC. The full variable domain, rest sourced from reference TRBV2 and TRBJ2-7, is EPEVTQTPSHQVTQMGQEVILRCVPISNHLYFYWYRQILGQKVEFLVSFYNNEISEKSEIFDDQFSVERPDGSNFTLKIRSTKLEDSAMYFCASSAGTSGMGLNEQYFGPGTRLTVT.